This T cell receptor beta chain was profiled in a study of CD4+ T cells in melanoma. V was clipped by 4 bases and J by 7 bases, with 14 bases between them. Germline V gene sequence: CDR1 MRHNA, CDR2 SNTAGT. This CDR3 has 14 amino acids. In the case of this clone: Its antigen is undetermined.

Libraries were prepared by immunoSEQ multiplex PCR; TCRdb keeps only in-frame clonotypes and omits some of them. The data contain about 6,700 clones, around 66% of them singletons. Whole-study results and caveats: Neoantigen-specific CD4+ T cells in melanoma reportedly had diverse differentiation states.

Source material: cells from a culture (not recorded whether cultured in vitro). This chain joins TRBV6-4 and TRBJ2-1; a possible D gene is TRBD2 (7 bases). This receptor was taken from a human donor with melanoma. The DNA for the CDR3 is TGTGCCAGCAGTGTGGGGGGGCCGTGGAATGAGCAGTTCTTC. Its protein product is CASSVGGPWNEQFF.